The 10 T cell receptor beta chains below come from one sample, sequenced in a study of beta chain features in type 1 diabetes. Sequencing targeted expressed TCRB transcripts, as all isolated RNA had been reverse transcribed. TCRdb keeps only in-frame clones here, not all; method: immunoSEQ multiplex PCR. The sample includes 300,000 to 350,000 clones, approximately 8% of them seen just once. Sequencing was carried out using central memory CD4+ T cells from blood. All receptors derive from a woman aged 18-35 years in good health.

V and J are TRBV11-1 and TRBJ2-1; 10 nucleotides match TRBD2. This CDR3 region has 16 residues. CDR1 is SGHAT and CDR2 is FQDESV in the germline V gene (reference sequence). V shed 6 bases and J 3 bases; nucleotides not matched to a gene: 8. The CDR3 reads CASSFTGTSDYNEQFF. The CDR3 DNA follows: TGTGCCAGCAGTTTTACCGGGACTAGCGACTACAATGAGCAGTTCTTC.

Many counts were recorded for this clone. V is TRBV27 and J is TRBJ2-1, with D possibly called TRBD1 or TRBD2 (5 bases each). V dropped 2 bases and J dropped 0 bases, with 11 bases sitting between them. Germline assignment: CDR1 MNHEY and CDR2 SMNVEV (reference sequence). The CDR3 spans 16 residues. CDR3 protein: CASSLRGPSSYNEQFF. In nucleotides, the CDR3 is TGTGCCAGCAGTTTACGGGGCCCAAGCTCCTACAATGAGCAGTTCTTC.

There are many counts of this clone. V and J are TRBV25-1 and TRBJ1-4; D is ambiguous. This CDR3 is built from 12 residues. From germline, CDR1 is MGHDK and CDR2 SYGVNS. V was trimmed by 5 bases and J by 10 bases, leaving 11 bases between them. Here the CDR3 reads CASSQSSGKLFF. The CDR3 DNA is TGTGCCAGCAGTCAGTCTTCTGGAAAACTGTTTTTT.

The rearrangement links TRBV29-1 to TRBJ2-5, with D possibly being TRBD2 (6 bases). Germline-derived CDR1 and CDR2 are SQVTM and ANQGSEA. Trimming removed 2 bases from V and 3 bases from J, with 7 bases in between. The CDR3 loop spans 12 amino acids. The CDR3 sequence is CSVEWGEETQYF. CDR3 coding DNA: TGCAGCGTTGAATGGGGGGAAGAGACCCAGTACTTC.

The chain joins TRBV7-8 to TRBJ2-1; 11 nucleotides align to TRBD2. Germline V gives CDR1 SGHVS, CDR2 FQNEAQ. Germline trimming cut 1 base from V and 15 bases from J; bases unmatched to any gene: 11. The CDR3 is 15 residues long. CDR3 nucleotide sequence: TGTGCCAGCAGCTTAGAGACTAGCGGGGTATCAGCAAGGTTCTTC. Residues: CASSLETSGVSARFF.

This clone was seen at least ten times. The chain combines TRBV18 with TRBJ2-7; TRBD2 matches 12 bases. In germline, CDR1 is KGHSH, CDR2 LQKENI. V lost 1 base and J lost 0; bases outside the gene matches: 4. The CDR3 contains 17 residues. CDR3 nucleotide sequence: TGTGCCAGCTCACCACGTACTAGCGGGAGGTTCTCCTACGAGCAGTACTTC. As protein: CASSPRTSGRFSYEQYF. Variable domain in full (rest from reference TRBV18 and TRBJ2-7): NAGVMQNPRHLVRRRGQEARLRCSPMKGHSHVYWYRQLPEEGLKFMVYLQKENIIDESGMPKERFSAEFPKEGPSILRIQQVVRGDSAAYFCASSPRTSGRFSYEQYFGPGTRLTVT.

J is TRBJ2-5 and V is TRBV9; D is ambiguous. V was cut by 4 bases and J by 5 bases, with 15 bases left in between. The CDR3 sequence is 14 residues long. Germline V CDR1 and CDR2: SGDLS, YYNGEE. The CDR3 DNA reads as TGTGCCAGCAGCCCCGGACCCCACGGGGAGACCCAGTACTTC. This translates into CASSPGPHGETQYF.

The rearrangement links TRBV7-2 to TRBJ2-7, with a possible D match to TRBD2 (5 bases). V was pared by 1 base and J by 7 bases, with 11 bases between. The CDR3 covers 13 residues. Germline lookup yields CDR1 SGHTA and CDR2 FQGNSA. The CDR3 loop reads CASSLDLREEQYF. The CDR3 DNA reads as TGTGCCAGCAGCTTAGATCTACGGGAAGAGCAGTACTTC.

This clone was counted many times. Additional DNA sequences in this sample encode the identical CDR3. The J gene is TRBJ2-5, the V gene TRBV28, with 9 bases aligning to TRBD1. CDR1 MDHEN and CDR2 SYDVKM come from the germline V gene. V lost 6 bases and J lost 6; bases outside the gene matches: 11. The CDR3 runs 15 residues. The CDR3 loop reads CASSGQGSGGQTQYF. The CDR3 DNA follows: TGTGCCAGCAGCGGACAGGGGTCGGGTGGTCAGACCCAGTACTTC.

This clone was detected a few times. V usage is TRBV6-5 and J usage is TRBJ1-2; D is unresolved. Germline lookup yields CDR1 MNHEY and CDR2 SVGAGI. Trimming cost V 2 bases and J 4 bases, with 14 bases left between them. This CDR3 is built from 15 residues. Written as DNA, the CDR3 is TGTGCCAGCAGTTACACTAGCAGAGGTAGCTATGGCTACACCTTC. Amino acid sequence: CASSYTSRGSYGYTF.